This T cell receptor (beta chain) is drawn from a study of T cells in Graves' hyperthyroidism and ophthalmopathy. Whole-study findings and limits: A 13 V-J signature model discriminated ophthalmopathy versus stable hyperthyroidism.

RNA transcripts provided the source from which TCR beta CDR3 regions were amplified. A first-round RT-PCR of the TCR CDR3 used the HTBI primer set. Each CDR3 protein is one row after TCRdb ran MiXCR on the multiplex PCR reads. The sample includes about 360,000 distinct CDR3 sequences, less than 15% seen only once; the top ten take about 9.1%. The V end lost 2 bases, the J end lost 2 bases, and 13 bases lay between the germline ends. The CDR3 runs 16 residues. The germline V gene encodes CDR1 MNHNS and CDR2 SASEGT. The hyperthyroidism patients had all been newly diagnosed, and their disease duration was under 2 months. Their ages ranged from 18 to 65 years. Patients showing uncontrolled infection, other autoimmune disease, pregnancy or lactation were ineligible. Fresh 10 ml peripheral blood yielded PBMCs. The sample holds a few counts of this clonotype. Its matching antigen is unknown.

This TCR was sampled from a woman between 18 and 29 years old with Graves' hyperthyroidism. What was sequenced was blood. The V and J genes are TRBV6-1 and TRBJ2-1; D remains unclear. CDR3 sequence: CASSERTGLPYNEQFF. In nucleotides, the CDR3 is TGTGCCAGCAGTGAAAGGACCGGGCTCCCCTACAATGAGCAGTTCTTC.